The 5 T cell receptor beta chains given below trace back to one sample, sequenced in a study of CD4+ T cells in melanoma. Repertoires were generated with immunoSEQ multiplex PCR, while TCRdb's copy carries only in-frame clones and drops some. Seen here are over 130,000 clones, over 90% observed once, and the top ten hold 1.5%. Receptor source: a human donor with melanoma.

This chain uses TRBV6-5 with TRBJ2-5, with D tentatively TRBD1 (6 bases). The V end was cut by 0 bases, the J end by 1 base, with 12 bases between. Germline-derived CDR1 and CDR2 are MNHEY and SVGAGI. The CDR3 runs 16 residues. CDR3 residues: CASSYSGTRSQETQYF. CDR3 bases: TGTGCCAGCAGTTACTCCGGGACACGGAGCCAAGAGACCCAGTACTTC.

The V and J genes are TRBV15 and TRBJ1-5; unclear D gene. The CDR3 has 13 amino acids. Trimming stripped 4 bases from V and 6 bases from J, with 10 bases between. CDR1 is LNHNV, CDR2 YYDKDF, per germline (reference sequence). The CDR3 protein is CATSIREGQPQHF. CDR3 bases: TGTGCCACCAGCATCCGAGAGGGTCAGCCCCAGCATTTT.

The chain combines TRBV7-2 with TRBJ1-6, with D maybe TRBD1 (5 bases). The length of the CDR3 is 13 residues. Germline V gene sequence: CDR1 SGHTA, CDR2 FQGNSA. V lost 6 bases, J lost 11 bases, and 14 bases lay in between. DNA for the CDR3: TGTGCCAGCAGACCCGGGACGGCTACACCCCTCCACTTT. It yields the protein CASRPGTATPLHF. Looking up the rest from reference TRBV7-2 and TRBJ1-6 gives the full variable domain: GAGVSQSPSNKVTEKGKDVELRCDPISGHTALYWYRQSLGQGLEFLIYFQGNSAPDKSGLPSDRFSAERTGGSVSTLTIQRTQQEDSAVYLCASRPGTATPLHFGNGTRLTVT.

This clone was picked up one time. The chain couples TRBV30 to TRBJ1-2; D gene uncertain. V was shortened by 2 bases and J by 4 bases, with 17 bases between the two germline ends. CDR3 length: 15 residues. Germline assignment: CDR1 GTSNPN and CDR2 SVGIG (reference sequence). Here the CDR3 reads CAWSSQTGRSYGYTF. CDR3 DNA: TGTGCCTGGAGTTCTCAGACCGGACGGAGCTATGGCTACACCTTC. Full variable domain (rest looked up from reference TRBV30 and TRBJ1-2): SQTIHQWPATLVQPVGSPLSLECTVEGTSNPNLYWYRQAAGRGLQLLFYSVGIGQISSEVPQNLSASRPQDRQFILSSKKLLLSDSGFYLCAWSSQTGRSYGYTFGSGTRLTVV.

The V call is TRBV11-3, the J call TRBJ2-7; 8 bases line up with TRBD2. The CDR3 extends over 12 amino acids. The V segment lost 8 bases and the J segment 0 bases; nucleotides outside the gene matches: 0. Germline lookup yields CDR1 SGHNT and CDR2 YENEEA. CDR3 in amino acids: CASGTSSYEQYF. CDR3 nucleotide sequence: TGTGCCAGCGGGACTAGCTCCTACGAGCAGTACTTC.